The 25 T cell receptor beta chains in this list originate from one sample, sequenced in a study of blood T cell repertoires in COVID-19. TCRdb keeps only in-frame clones here, not all; method: immunoSEQ multiplex PCR. The sample comprises hundreds of thousands of clones, 88% of which are singletons, and 3% to 4% rests with the top ten. What was sequenced was peripheral blood. The origin of the receptors is a woman in her forties or fifties with active or convalescent COVID-19.

The CDR3: CASSSGTGAVSNTDTQYF. CDR3 DNA sequence: TGTGCCAGCAGTAGCGGGACAGGGGCAGTATCTAACACAGATACGCAGTATTTT. The J gene is TRBJ2-3, the V gene TRBV7-9; 10 nucleotides align to TRBD1. This CDR3 has 18 residues. Losses at the gene ends were 6 bases for V and 2 bases for J; bases not matched to a gene: 14. The germline gives CDR1 SEHNR, CDR2 FQNEAQ (reference sequence).

The chain links TRBV11-2 to TRBJ1-1; D call uncertain. Germline CDR1 and CDR2: SGHAT and FQNNGV. Trimming cost V 5 bases and J 5 bases, with 6 bases left between them. This CDR3 is 11 amino acids long. The CDR3, as DNA: TGTGCCAGCAGCCGGGAGACTGAAGCTTTCTTT. Translated: CASSRETEAFF. The full variable domain, with the rest looked up from reference TRBV11-2 and TRBJ1-1, is EAGVAQSPRYKIIEKRQSVAFWCNPISGHATLYWYQQILGQGPKLLIQFQNNGVVDDSQLPKDRFSAERLKGVDSTLKIQPAKLEDSAVYLCASSRETEAFFGQGTRLTVV.

The rearrangement joins TRBV9 to TRBJ2-5; 8 bases map to TRBD2. Germline CDR1 is SGDLS and CDR2 is YYNGEE. This CDR3 has 18 residues. After removal of 3 bases from V and 5 bases from J, the junction contained 18 bases not matched to a gene. This chain's CDR3 is CASSASLGTRNMPETQYF. DNA for the CDR3: TGTGCCAGCAGCGCTAGCCTAGGGACTAGAAATATGCCTGAGACCCAGTACTTC.

The CDR3 protein is CASTGTVSAGELFF. The CDR3 DNA follows: TGTGCCAGCACCGGGACAGTATCTGCCGGGGAGCTGTTTTTT. This chain links TRBV5-8 with TRBJ2-2, with 7 bases matching TRBD1. CDR3 length equals 14 residues. The germline CDR1 and CDR2 sequences are SGHTS and YDEGEE. V trimming: 6 bases; J trimming: 6 bases; junction bases outside the gene matches: 8.

This chain connects TRBV7-2 to TRBJ2-1; TRBD2 matches at 13 bases. After removal of 4 bases from V and 7 bases from J, the junction contained 4 bases not matched to a gene. There are 15 residues in the CDR3. CDR1 SGHTA and CDR2 FQGNSA come from the germline V gene. CDR3 protein: CASSSRTSGRNEQFF. The CDR3 DNA sequence: TGTGCCAGCAGCTCAAGGACTAGCGGGAGAAATGAGCAGTTCTTC.

V is TRBV6-2 or TRBV6-3 and J is TRBJ2-1; TRBD1 matches at 10 bases. The CDR3 is 14 amino acids. Trimming removed 5 bases from V and 7 bases from J; junction bases left unmatched: 5. CDR1 and CDR2 (germline): MNHEY, SVGEGT. CDR3 sequence: CASSTGTGVNEQFF. DNA for the CDR3: TGTGCCAGCAGTACCGGGACAGGGGTTAATGAGCAGTTCTTC.

The chain has TRBV6-5 and TRBJ2-7; D may be TRBD2 (6 bases). V shed 7 bases and J shed 1 base, with 11 bases lying between them. The length of the CDR3 is 13 residues. Germline CDR1 is MNHEY and CDR2 is SVGAGI. The CDR3 reads CASNPGTSYEQYF. Here the CDR3 DNA reads TGTGCCAGCAACCCCGGGACTTCCTACGAGCAGTACTTC.

The V and J genes are TRBV19 and TRBJ1-4; 9 bases map to TRBD1. V shed 4 bases and J 2 bases; nucleotides not matched to a gene: 2. Germline loops: CDR1 LNHDA, CDR2 SQIVND (reference sequence). This CDR3 region has 15 residues. CDR3 region: CASSTDRGTNEKLFF. CDR3 nucleotide sequence: TGTGCCAGTAGTACGGACAGGGGTACTAATGAAAAACTGTTTTTT.

V is TRBV18 and J is TRBJ2-5; weak D call: TRBD2 (5 bases). Germline values: CDR1 KGHSH, CDR2 LQKENI. V lost 0 bases, J lost 1 base, and 9 bases lay in between. This CDR3 spans 15 amino acids. The CDR3 DNA reads TGTGCCAGCTCACCACCGACTACTACCCAAGAGACCCAGTACTTC. Translation: CASSPPTTTQETQYF.

V usage is TRBV7-3 and J usage is TRBJ2-1; 14 bases are a match to TRBD2. V lost 5 bases and J lost 7; bases outside the gene matches: 7. CDR3 length: 16 residues. Germline CDR1 is SGHTA and CDR2 is FQGTGA. CDR3 sequence (DNA): TGTGCCAGCAGCCGACTAGCGGGAGGGGGCAGGAATGAGCAGTTCTTC. It is translated as CASSRLAGGGRNEQFF.

V gene TRBV7-8 combines with J gene TRBJ1-1, with 9 bases fitting TRBD1. The CDR3 extends over 14 amino acids. The trim removed 7 bases at V and 1 base at J, leaving 4 bases unmatched. Per germline, CDR1 SGHVS and CDR2 FQNEAQ. The CDR3 protein is CASTPGQGNTEAFF. CDR3 nucleotides: TGTGCCAGCACCCCGGGACAGGGGAACACTGAAGCTTTCTTT.

This clone came up once. The chain is built from TRBV28 and TRBJ2-1; tentatively, D is TRBD1 (5 bases). The ends were cut back, 3 bases at V and 2 bases at J, with 14 bases in the middle. CDR3 length: 16 amino acids. CDR1 is MDHEN and CDR2 is SYDVKM in the germline V gene. The CDR3 loop reads CASSFPGSVAYNEQFF. The DNA of the CDR3 is TGTGCCAGCAGTTTTCCAGGGTCGGTGGCCTACAATGAGCAGTTCTTC. Complete variable domain (other parts from reference TRBV28 and TRBJ2-1): DVKVTQSSRYLVKRTGEKVFLECVQDMDHENMFWYRQDPGLGLRLIYFSYDVKMKEKGDIPEGYSVSREKKERFSLILESASTNQTSMYLCASSFPGSVAYNEQFFGPGTRLTVL.

This clone was seen a single time. The chain has TRBV19 and TRBJ1-4; D uncertain. CDR1 is LNHDA, CDR2 SQIVND, per germline (reference sequence). The CDR3 loop spans 15 amino acids. The V end was cut by 7 bases, the J end by 1 base, with 13 bases between. CDR3 DNA: TGTGCCAGTAAAAGGATCGGAGGAACTAATGAAAAACTGTTTTTT. Protein: CASKRIGGTNEKLFF.

The V and J genes are TRBV28 and TRBJ1-5, with 7 bases identical to TRBD1. The V and J ends lost 4 bases and 3 bases, in that order; junction bases with no gene match: 9. CDR1 and CDR2 (germline): MDHEN, SYDVKM. This CDR3 region has 16 residues. The CDR3 DNA is TGTGCCAGCAGTTCACTCGACAGGGCCTTCAATCAGCCCCAGCATTTT. It specifies CASSSLDRAFNQPQHF.

A single count supports this clone. The rearrangement joins TRBV6-5 to TRBJ1-5; D call uncertain. CDR1 is MNHEY and CDR2 is SVGAGI in the germline V gene. This CDR3 contains 16 residues. Trimming stripped 2 bases from V and 3 bases from J, with 14 bases between. This chain's CDR3 is CASSYPRRVHNQPQHF. The CDR3 DNA reads as TGTGCCAGCAGTTACCCCCGGCGGGTGCACAATCAGCCCCAGCATTTT.

The V call is TRBV19, the J call TRBJ2-7, with 10 positions matching TRBD2. J lost 5 bases, V lost 5 bases, and 6 bases had no gene match. Per germline, CDR1 LNHDA and CDR2 SQIVND (reference sequence). This CDR3 comprises 14 residues. The CDR3 nucleotides are TGTGCCAGTAGTTCTCTAGCGGGAGTCCACGAGCAGTACTTC. Protein sequence: CASSSLAGVHEQYF. Drawing the rest from reference TRBV19 and TRBJ2-7, the complete variable domain is DGGITQSPKYLFRKEGQNVTLSCEQNLNHDAMYWYRQDPGQGLRLIYYSQIVNDFQKGDIAEGYSVSREKKESFPLTVTSAQKNPTAFYLCASSSLAGVHEQYFGPGTRLTVT.

The chain recombines TRBV5-1 with TRBJ1-1, with D possibly TRBD1 on 5 matching bases. Trimming left V 5 bases short and J 1 base short, with 15 bases between. In germline, CDR1 is SGHRS, CDR2 YFSETQ. The CDR3 is 15 residues long. The CDR3 region has the DNA TGCGCCAGCAGGACTTCGACAGACACGAACACTGAAGCTTTCTTT. Translation gives CASRTSTDTNTEAFF.

V gene TRBV29-1 combines with J gene TRBJ1-4; TRBD1 aligns across 8 bases. The CDR3 loop spans 13 amino acids. J gave up 4 bases and V 7 bases, and 5 bases lay outside the gene matches. The germline CDR1 and CDR2 sequences are SQVTM and ANQGSEA. This CDR3 is CSGGQGNNEKLFF. The CDR3 bases are TGCAGCGGCGGACAGGGAAATAATGAAAAACTGTTTTTT. The whole variable domain, filled in from reference TRBV29-1 and TRBJ1-4, reads SAVISQKPSRDICQRGTSLTIQCQVDSQVTMMFWYRQQPGQSLTLIATANQGSEATYESGFVIDKFPISRPNLTFSTLTVSNMSPEDSSIYLCSGGQGNNEKLFFGSGTQLSVL.

This sequence joins TRBV7-2 and TRBJ1-5, with D unresolved. This CDR3 has 14 amino acids. Germline values: CDR1 SGHTA, CDR2 FQGNSA. V gave up 3 bases and J gave up 2 bases, with 8 bases separating them. Written as DNA, the CDR3 is TGTGCCAGCAGCTTCGGACTGGGCAATCAGCCCCAGCATTTT. It codes for CASSFGLGNQPQHF. The variable domain in full, completed from reference TRBV7-2 and TRBJ1-5, reads GAGVSQSPSNKVTEKGKDVELRCDPISGHTALYWYRQSLGQGLEFLIYFQGNSAPDKSGLPSDRFSAERTGGSVSTLTIQRTQQEDSAVYLCASSFGLGNQPQHFGDGTRLSIL.

V gene TRBV5-4 combines with J gene TRBJ2-7, with unresolved D. Germline lookup yields CDR1 SGHNT and CDR2 YYREEE (reference sequence). Trimming took off 0 bases at V and 3 bases at J, with 10 bases between the two ends. This CDR3 comprises 14 residues. The CDR3 protein is CASSLDSPNYEQYF. CDR3 in DNA: TGTGCCAGCAGCTTGGACAGTCCGAACTACGAGCAGTACTTC.

This clone was seen just once. The V and J genes are TRBV13 and TRBJ2-5, with a weak D call TRBD2 (6 bases). Trimming stripped 5 bases from V and 8 bases from J, with 12 bases between. The V gene's germline CDR1 is PRHDT and CDR2 FYEKMQ (reference sequence). This CDR3 comprises 12 residues. CDR3 DNA sequence: TGTGCCAGCAGCGCCGGGACTCCAACCCAGTACTTC. Translated, it gives CASSAGTPTQYF. Supplemented by reference TRBV13 and TRBJ2-5, the full variable domain reads AAGVIQSPRHLIKEKRETATLKCYPIPRHDTVYWYQQGPGQDPQFLISFYEKMQSDKGSIPDRFSAQQFSDYHSELNMSSLELGDSALYFCASSAGTPTQYFGPGTRLLVL.

This chain connects TRBV28 to TRBJ2-2, with D uncertain. Germline lookup yields CDR1 MDHEN and CDR2 SYDVKM. This CDR3 is built from 11 residues. V was shortened by 10 bases and J by 6 bases, with 9 bases between the two germline ends. The CDR3 DNA follows: TGTGCCACCAACAGTCCCGGGGAGCTGTTTTTT. It specifies CATNSPGELFF.

The chain is built from TRBV28 and TRBJ2-7, with TRBD1 identical over 9 bases. The CDR3 is 12 amino acids. Germline-derived CDR1 and CDR2 are MDHEN and SYDVKM. V gave up 9 bases and J gave up 3 bases; unmatched junction bases: 3. The DNA of the CDR3 is TGTGCCAGTTTGGGACAGGGCTACGAGCAGTACTTC. It specifies CASLGQGYEQYF.

The rearrangement joins TRBV6-5 to TRBJ1-1; D is perhaps TRBD1 (6 bases). The CDR3 covers 11 residues. Germline V CDR1 and CDR2: MNHEY, SVGAGI. The V end was cut by 7 bases, the J end by 4 bases, with 7 bases between. CDR3 nucleotide sequence: TGTGCCAGCAAGGGGGTCACTGAAGCTTTCTTT. Translation gives CASKGVTEAFF.

The rearrangement joins TRBV6-2 or TRBV6-3 to TRBJ2-7; D is perhaps TRBD1 (6 bases). The CDR3 consists of 14 residues. The V gene's germline CDR1 is MNHEY and CDR2 SVGEGT. V gave up 1 base and J gave up 0 bases, with 7 bases separating them. The CDR3 spells CASSYYRDSYEQYF. The DNA for the CDR3 is TGTGCCAGCAGTTACTACAGGGACTCCTACGAGCAGTACTTC.